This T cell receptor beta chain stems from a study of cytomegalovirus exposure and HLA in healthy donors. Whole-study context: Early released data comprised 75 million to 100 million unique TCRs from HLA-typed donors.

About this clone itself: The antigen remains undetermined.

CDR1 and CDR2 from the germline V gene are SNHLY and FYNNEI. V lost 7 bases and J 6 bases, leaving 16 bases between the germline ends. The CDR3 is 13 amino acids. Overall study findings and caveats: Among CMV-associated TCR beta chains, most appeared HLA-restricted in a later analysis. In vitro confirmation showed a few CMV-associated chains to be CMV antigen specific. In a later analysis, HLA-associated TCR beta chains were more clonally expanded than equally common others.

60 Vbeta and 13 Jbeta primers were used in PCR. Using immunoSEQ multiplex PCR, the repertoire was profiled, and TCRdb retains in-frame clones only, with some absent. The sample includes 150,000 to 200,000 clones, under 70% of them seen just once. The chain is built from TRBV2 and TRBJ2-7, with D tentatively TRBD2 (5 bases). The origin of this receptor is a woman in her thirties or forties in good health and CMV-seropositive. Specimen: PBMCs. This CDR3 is CASTGYGPGEQYF. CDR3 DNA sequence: TGTGCCAGCACGGGATACGGGCCGGGCGAGCAGTACTTC.